The 26 T cell receptor beta chains in this list originate from one sample, sequenced in a study of CD8+ T cells in alopecia areata. RNA extraction was followed by reverse transcription into cDNA, which acted as the sequencing template. Only in-frame clones appear in the TCRdb table, and some are missing; sequencing was by immunoSEQ multiplex PCR. The sample has some 95,000 clones, 44% seen once. Sample treatment: oral pan-JAK inhibitor, 5-10 mg twice daily. The sample was CD8+ T cells sorted from blood, taken at week 24, from a patient treated with tofacitinib. The receptors here all came from a human donor with alopecia areata.

This clone was recorded once. The chain employs TRBV7-9 and TRBJ2-1; TRBD2 aligns across 7 bases. Per germline, CDR1 SEHNR and CDR2 FQNEAQ (reference sequence). V was clipped by 5 bases and J by 6 bases; unmatched bases: 10. CDR3 length: 15 residues. CDR3 sequence reads: CASSPRLAVSNEQFF. The CDR3 DNA sequence: TGTGCCAGCAGCCCTAGGCTAGCGGTATCCAATGAGCAGTTCTTC. Together with reference TRBV7-9 and TRBJ2-1, the CDR3 gives the full variable domain: DTGVSQNPRHKITKRGQNVTFRCDPISEHNRLYWYRQTLGQGPEFLTYFQNEAQLEKSRLLSDRFSAERPKGSFSTLEIQRTEQGDSAMYLCASSPRLAVSNEQFFGPGTRLTVL.

The CDR3 spells CASSPTTGWNEQFF. The CDR3, as DNA: TGTGCCAGCAGTCCGACAACAGGGTGGAATGAGCAGTTCTTC. The V gene is TRBV27, the J gene TRBJ2-1; D perhaps matches TRBD1 (6 bases). Germline-derived CDR1 and CDR2 are MNHEY and SMNVEV (reference sequence). V was trimmed by 5 bases and J by 7 bases, leaving 15 bases between them. The CDR3 loop spans 14 amino acids.

CDR3 sequence (DNA): TGTGCCAGCAGCCCCCGACAGGTCCCAGATACGCAGTATTTT. Protein sequence: CASSPRQVPDTQYF. The chain combines TRBV7-9 with TRBJ2-3; D is perhaps TRBD1 (6 bases). Trimming left V 5 bases short and J 4 bases short, with 13 bases between. In germline, CDR1 is SEHNR, CDR2 FQNEAQ (reference sequence). The CDR3 runs 14 residues.

The J gene is TRBJ2-3, the V gene TRBV5-4; tentative D call: TRBD1 (7 bases). The V end lost 0 bases, the J end lost 4 bases, and 21 bases lay between the germline ends. Germline values: CDR1 SGHNT, CDR2 YYREEE (reference sequence). The CDR3 contains 18 residues. The CDR3 sequence: CASSLGTGGGRWADTQYF. Written as DNA, the CDR3 is TGTGCCAGCAGCTTGGGGACAGGAGGGGGTCGGTGGGCAGATACGCAGTATTTT. Combining the CDR3 with reference TRBV5-4 and TRBJ2-3 gives the whole variable domain ETGVTQSPTHLIKTRGQQVTLRCSSQSGHNTVSWYQQALGQGPQFIFQYYREEENGRGNFPPRFSGLQFPNYSSELNVNALELDDSALYLCASSLGTGGGRWADTQYFGPGTRLTVL.

The rearrangement joins TRBV6-5 to TRBJ1-4; possible D gene TRBD1, 5 bases. Trimming pared 5 bases from V and 8 bases from J, leaving 9 bases between. The germline V gene encodes CDR1 MNHEY and CDR2 SVGAGI. The CDR3 has 12 amino acids. CDR3 nucleotide sequence: TGTGCCAGCAGTGCGGGGCGAGAAAAACTGTTTTTT. Its protein product is CASSAGREKLFF.

The sample holds one count of this clone. The chain recombines TRBV30 with TRBJ1-1; no clear D. The germline CDR1 and CDR2 sequences are GTSNPN and SVGIG (reference sequence). With 5 bases removed from V and 0 bases from J, the gap between germline ends came to 10 bases. This CDR3 has 13 amino acids. In DNA form, the CDR3 reads TGTGCCTGGGGTTTCGGGGTGAACACTGAAGCTTTCTTT. Amino acid sequence: CAWGFGVNTEAFF.

This chain uses TRBV4-1 with TRBJ2-6; D gene uncertain. Germline CDR1 MGHRA, CDR2 YSYEKL. The CDR3 consists of 13 residues. Deletions cut 6 bases from V and 2 bases from J, with 5 bases between. CDR3 protein: CASRAAGANVLTF. CDR3 in DNA: TGCGCCAGCAGGGCGGCTGGGGCCAACGTCCTGACTTTC.

This clone was picked up a small number of times. The V and J genes are TRBV7-9 and TRBJ2-5; 7 bases fit TRBD1. The CDR3 runs 14 residues. From germline, CDR1 is SEHNR and CDR2 FQNEAQ (reference sequence). Unmatched junction bases numbered 8, after V lost 5 bases and J lost 5 bases. CDR3 bases: TGTGCCAGCAGCAGCCGGGACAGTGGGGAGACCCAGTACTTC. This codes for CASSSRDSGETQYF.

The J gene is TRBJ2-1, the V gene TRBV4-3; a weak D match, TRBD2 (5 bases). V shed 1 base and J shed 0 bases, with 10 bases lying between them. The V gene's germline CDR1 is LGHNA and CDR2 YSLEER. There are 16 residues in the CDR3. The CDR3 DNA sequence: TGCGCCAGCAGCCAAGGTCGAGGGCCCTCCTACAATGAGCAGTTCTTC. Translation: CASSQGRGPSYNEQFF.

This clone appeared a few times. The gene calls are TRBV29-1 and TRBJ2-1; D uncertain. Between the trimmed V and J ends, which lost 8 bases and 4 bases, there was a span of 9 bases. CDR3 length: 11 residues. The V gene's germline CDR1 is SQVTM and CDR2 ANQGSEA. CDR3 in amino acids: CSLYSYNEQFF. The CDR3 DNA reads as TGCAGCTTATACTCGTACAATGAGCAGTTCTTC.

This clone has a handful of counts. Written as DNA, the CDR3 is TGCAGCGTTGAAGGGGCCAGGGATCACGAGCAGTACTTC. It specifies CSVEGARDHEQYF. The chain recombines TRBV29-1 with TRBJ2-5, with a tentative D call TRBD1 (5 bases). The DNA end is a closer match to TRBJ2-7, so the J assignment may be wrong. Germline V gives CDR1 SQVTM, CDR2 ANQGSEA. CDR3 size: 13 residues.

The table lists this clone with a few counts. An end of the junction does not agree with germline; a read error may underlie this. V gene TRBV29-1 combines with J gene TRBJ2-7, with 7 nucleotides matching TRBD1. The CDR3 is 12 residues long. The germline V gene has CDR1 SQVTM and CDR2 ANQGSEA. CDR3: CSVWTETGTMHF. The DNA for the CDR3 is TGCAGCGTTTGGACAGAGACAGGGACCATGCACTTC.

The sample holds a few counts of this clone. The rearrangement joins TRBV13 to TRBJ2-1; 8 bases are shared with TRBD2. Trimming cost V 2 bases and J 5 bases; bases outside gene matches: 8. Germline V gene data show CDR1 as PRHDT and CDR2 as FYEKMQ (reference sequence). The CDR3 sequence is 16 residues long. CDR3 sequence (DNA): TGTGCCAGCAGCTTACGGGACGGGAGGGACGACAATGAGCAGTTCTTC. Protein sequence: CASSLRDGRDDNEQFF.

This clone was detected only a few times. The chain is built from TRBV13 and TRBJ1-1, with a tentative D call TRBD1 (6 bases). The CDR3 has 12 residues. Trimming took 6 bases from V and 1 from J, leaving 6 bases between them. In germline, CDR1 is PRHDT, CDR2 FYEKMQ (reference sequence). This chain's CDR3 is CASRGGNTEAFF. CDR3 nucleotides: TGTGCCAGCAGAGGGGGGAACACTGAAGCTTTCTTT.

The chain recombines TRBV27 with TRBJ2-7; maybe TRBD2 (5 bases). The germline CDR1 and CDR2 sequences are MNHEY and SMNVEV (reference sequence). Trimming took off 3 bases at V and 6 bases at J, with 12 bases between the two ends. The CDR3 has 13 amino acids. The CDR3 spells CASSFGVGVEQYF. The CDR3, as DNA: TGTGCCAGCAGTTTCGGGGTAGGAGTCGAGCAGTACTTC.

This chain links TRBV27 with TRBJ1-1; D is undetermined. V gave up 2 bases and J gave up 0 bases, with 16 bases separating them. Germline V gene sequence: CDR1 MNHEY, CDR2 SMNVEV (reference sequence). The CDR3 extends over 17 amino acids. The CDR3, as DNA: TGTGCCAGCAGTTTAACACGCATGGGGATAATGAACACTGAAGCTTTCTTT. This translates into CASSLTRMGIMNTEAFF.

This clone was counted only a few times. V gene TRBV18 combines with J gene TRBJ2-1, with D perhaps matching TRBD2 (5 bases). V dropped 9 bases and J dropped 0 bases, with 18 bases sitting between them. CDR1 is KGHSH, CDR2 LQKENI, per germline. There are 16 residues in the CDR3. The DNA of the CDR3 is TGTGCCAGTCAAAGTCCCCTAGCCGCCTCCTACAATGAGCAGTTCTTC. This sequence encodes CASQSPLAASYNEQFF.

This clone was observed once. The chain employs TRBV11-2 and TRBJ2-4; D is perhaps TRBD2 (7 bases). Germline assignment: CDR1 SGHAT and CDR2 FQNNGV. Trimming removed 5 bases from V and 0 bases from J, with 14 bases in between. The CDR3 consists of 16 residues. CDR3 in DNA: TGTGCCAGCAGCCCGGGGGAGGGGGTAGCCAAAAACATTCAGTACTTC. Translated: CASSPGEGVAKNIQYF.

This chain uses TRBV5-1 with TRBJ2-7, with unresolved D. The V and J ends lost 1 base and 0 bases respectively, with 11 bases between them. The CDR3 spans 15 residues. Looked up from germline, CDR1 is SGHRS and CDR2 is YFSETQ. The CDR3 sequence is CASSLLISSSYEQYF. In nucleotides, the CDR3 is TGCGCCAGCAGCTTGCTCATATCGAGCTCCTACGAGCAGTACTTC.

This chain joins TRBV5-1 and TRBJ2-5; tentatively, D is TRBD2 (6 bases). Germline CDR1 is SGHRS and CDR2 is YFSETQ. The CDR3 loop spans 16 amino acids. Trimming cost V 4 bases and J 2 bases, with 18 bases left between them. The CDR3 DNA reads as TGCGCCAGCAGCCCAAGGGACTTGAACCCACAAGAGACCCAGTACTTC. Its translation: CASSPRDLNPQETQYF.

This rearrangement joins TRBV2 to TRBJ1-1, with a weak D call TRBD1 (6 bases). Germline CDR1 reads SNHLY; CDR2 reads FYNNEI. The CDR3 totals 13 residues. V was pared by 2 bases and J by 6 bases, with 10 bases between. The DNA for the CDR3 is TGTGCCAGCAGTGAACCAGGGGACCCTGAAGCTTTCTTT. This sequence encodes CASSEPGDPEAFF.

About this clone: This CDR3 is also generated by other DNA sequences in the sample. The chain is built from TRBV5-1 and TRBJ2-7, with D perhaps being TRBD1 or TRBD2 (6 bases each). Germline V gives CDR1 SGHRS, CDR2 YFSETQ. The CDR3 spans 14 residues. V lost 3 bases to trimming and J lost 3 bases, with 13 bases between them. This chain's CDR3 is CASSSTGGLYEQYF. The CDR3, as DNA: TGCGCCAGCAGCTCAACTGGGGGGCTCTACGAGCAGTACTTC.

This chain uses TRBV14 with TRBJ2-5, with TRBD1 matching 8 bases. With 2 bases clipped from V and 2 bases from J, the junction kept 7 bases outside the gene matches. Looked up from germline, CDR1 is SGHDN and CDR2 is FVKESK. This CDR3 is 16 amino acids long. The CDR3 sequence is CASSQMSGTGQETQYF. As DNA, the CDR3 is TGTGCCAGCAGCCAAATGAGTGGGACAGGACAAGAGACCCAGTACTTC. Together with reference TRBV14 and TRBJ2-5, the CDR3 gives the full variable domain: EAGVTQFPSHSVIEKGQTVTLRCDPISGHDNLYWYRRVMGKEIKFLLHFVKESKQDESGMPNNRFLAERTGGTYSTLKVQPAELEDSGVYFCASSQMSGTGQETQYFGPGTRLLVL.

The chain combines TRBV19 with TRBJ2-6, with D uncertain. Trimming removed 3 bases from V and 0 bases from J, with 6 bases in between. The CDR3 runs 15 residues. Germline V CDR1 and CDR2: LNHDA, SQIVND (reference sequence). The CDR3 sequence: CASSIGSSGANVLTF. The CDR3 nucleotides are TGTGCCAGTAGTATCGGGTCCTCTGGGGCCAACGTCCTGACTTTC.

In regard to this clone: The same CDR3 is also encoded by other DNA sequences in this sample. V and J are TRBV2 and TRBJ2-7; TRBD1 agrees at 7 bases. Germline V CDR1 and CDR2: SNHLY, FYNNEI. V dropped 6 bases and J dropped 3; count of bases not matched to a gene: 2. This CDR3 has 12 amino acids. The CDR3 protein is CASSGDSYEQYF. The CDR3 bases are TGTGCCAGCAGCGGGGACAGCTACGAGCAGTACTTC.

This clone has only a few counts. The CDR3 DNA sequence: TGTGCCAGCGCTATAGCGGGCCCGATCAATGAGCAGTTCTTC. Protein product: CASAIAGPINEQFF. The chain employs TRBV27 and TRBJ2-1; 7 positions agree with TRBD2. Germline-derived CDR1 and CDR2 are MNHEY and SMNVEV (reference sequence). V gave up 8 bases and J gave up 6 bases; unmatched junction bases: 10. The CDR3 runs to 14 residues.